The T cell receptor (beta chain) described here comes from a study of cytomegalovirus exposure and HLA in healthy donors (dated by TCRdb to 2015 to 2018). Some background on the complete study: An earlier analysis of several hundred of the donors reported 276 Gb of sequence data and more than 90 million unique TCR beta sequences from about 179 million T cells. All discovery cohort repertoires had been generated on a single sequencing platform. Donor age, sex, ethnicity and CMV serostatus were compiled alongside the repertoire data. Because of strong linkage in the cohort, 5 or 6 DR-DQ haplotypes were treated as single units for association and clustering. Among almost 400 genotyped donors of the cohort, an average of approximately 230,000 unique TCR beta nucleotide sequences were sequenced per donor, roughly 20% of them non-productive. An early release covering roughly 600 HLA-typed donors comprised about 300 gigabases of sequencing data and 65 million to 100 million unique TCR sequences. The study aimed to test whether cataloging public T cell receptors could reveal signatures of past pathogen exposure. The genetic ancestry cluster associated with self-reported Caucasian donors included approximately 85% of the approximately 430 genotyped donors. Using immunosequencing, the study profiled T cell repertoires from 550 to 750 subjects and related those repertoires to cytomegalovirus serostatus. A later genetic analysis took genome-wide SNP genotypes for about three fifths of the 666 donors and used that subset as a discovery cohort. Both class I and class II loci were covered by HLA typing, at four-digit resolution. An earlier analysis of 587 of the donors used high-throughput TCR beta sequencing to judge whether each TCR beta V gene segment behaved as functional or pseudogenic. The number of typed donors differed by locus: 629-630 for A, B, C, DRB1 and DQB1; some 500 for DQA1; some 610 for DPA1; and approximately 450 for DPB1. In the later analysis, no new phenotypic data were used to find candidate immune exposures; instead, reliance was placed on TCR beta sequences and their occurrence across donors. Along with the roughly 700-subject first cohort, a separate validation cohort of over a hundred different subjects was used. High-throughput TCR immunosequencing, statistical association of individual TCRs with disease status, and machine learning were combined to predict cytomegalovirus infection status. A later analysis re-examined previously published TCR beta repertoires from roughly 650 donors and added high-resolution HLA genotyping to investigate patterns of TCR occurrence.

With regard to this clone: What this receptor recognizes is not known. Base qualities are not recorded, but no much larger clone differs from it by a single base.

Study-level results and caveats: Compared with the 666-donor mean, donors in an Asian-associated ancestry cluster had fewer N-insertions in productive TCRs, according to a later genetic analysis. In both the original and validation cohorts, the classifier was reported to diagnose cytomegalovirus status with high specificity and sensitivity. Three of the identified cytomegalovirus-associated TCR beta chains were confirmed in vitro to be specific for cytomegalovirus antigens. In this cohort, only TCR beta chains were sequenced, and detectable features were limited by the absence of alpha or paired-chain data. Correlated functional status among segregating V segments might be attributable to linkage disequilibrium, but an unknown experimental factor could not be ruled out. The earlier analysis of a few hundred of the donors excluded some 15 rarely observed V segments, including chromosome 9 orphons, because counts were too low. According to a later analysis, most CMV-associated TCR beta chains appeared to be HLA-restricted, and the HLA associations seemed to be driven largely by CMV exposure. A cluster of highly shared sequence variants was judged likely to represent a technical artifact of the sequencing pipeline. A later analysis associated about 18,000 TCR beta sequences with specific HLA alleles at a false discovery rate of 0.05. Because HLA typing was unavailable for some donors at each locus, only the typed subset was used in association tests. Roughly uniform sequencing depth across donors was assumed in presence/absence analyses, although this assumption may not hold. The only immune exposure information available for the cohort was CMV serostatus. Because the 87-base-pair reads could not distinguish some IMGT-functional V segments, including TRBV6-2 and TRBV6-3, those segments were excluded. In a later analysis, several top co-occurrence clusters were reported to appear linked to parvovirus B19, influenza, CMV and Epstein-Barr virus. The study gave a list of about 150 TCR beta chains associated with cytomegalovirus. Most TCR sequences were seen in very few donors, while some public TCRs were found in many individuals. Broadly in line with IMGT annotations, most TCR beta V segments showed up in productive rearrangements about 90% or about 30% of the time in an earlier analysis of approximately 600 of the donors. In a later genetic analysis, a missense DCLRE1C variant was associated with V-gene and J-gene trimming of TCR beta chains, and the association was replicated in an independent cohort. A further reported finding was that TCR beta sequences accurately predicted the HLA-A and HLA-B alleles for most subjects in the first cohort. Compared with equally common non-associated chains, HLA-associated TCR beta chains in a later analysis were more clonally expanded and had lower generation probabilities. According to the authors, the approach could potentially be generalized to other disease states and immunological phenotypes. According to a later analysis, TCR association rates differed among HLA loci, with DRB1 alleles showing the most associated TCRs and HLA-C alleles showing the fewest. When HLA alleles, especially DR and DQ, strongly co-occurred, attributing TCR associations to individual alleles was difficult.

The cohort comprised more than 550 healthy bone marrow donors. Cohort members were all nominally healthy when sampled, although unrecorded immune exposures were likely present. The donor tested CMV seronegative and was one of the 352 seronegative cohort members. Every donor gave a peripheral blood sample, and the peripheral blood mononuclear cells from that sample were used for TCR beta sequencing. The Qiagen DNeasy Blood Extraction Kit was used to extract genomic DNA from the blood cell samples. The library was obtained by the immunoSEQ multiplex PCR assay. A mixture of 60 forward primers for TCR Vbeta segments and 13 reverse primers for TCR Jbeta segments was used in the multiplex PCR. Amplification of the CDR3 region of rearranged TCR beta genes was performed with a multiplex PCR assay on genomic DNA. The amplified TCR beta libraries were sequenced on the Illumina HiSeq System as 87-base-pair reads. The original pipeline was this. In a later analysis, roughly 80 million unique TCR beta chains were counted across the approximately 620 repertoires, and roughly 10 million of these chains were shared by at least two donors. To remove PCR and sequencing errors, raw reads were error-corrected and collapsed into unique sequences using a nearest-neighbor algorithm that merged closely related sequences. To assign V, D and J gene segments, CDR3 sequences were aligned to IMGT reference sequences. Each retained sequence needed at least a six-nucleotide match to both a V gene segment and a J gene segment. Rearrangements were called productive when the CDR3 lacked stop codons and stayed in frame with V and J; all others were non-productive. CDR3 was defined by IMGT convention, running from the second conserved V-encoded cysteine to the conserved J-encoded phenylalanine. The earlier analysis of around 640 of the donors excluded sequences that lacked an unambiguous match to a single V gene segment. In an earlier analysis of about 590 of the donors, a V segment was called functional when productive rearrangements were above 56.7%, and segregating when the standard deviation between donors exceeded 5%. A statistical classification framework was developed to diagnose cytomegalovirus status using the catalog of TCR beta chain sequences. A later analysis assigned V and J genes by comparing TCR nucleotide sequences with IMGT/GENE-DB human TR gene sequences. In a later analysis, CDR3 sequences and most-parsimonious VDJ recombination scenarios were assigned using the TCRdist pipeline. In a later analysis, each TCR beta chain was defined by its CDR3 amino acid sequence together with its V-gene family, and reads without a unique V-gene family were excluded. In a later analysis, a few hundred highly shared, low-generation-probability nucleotide sequences were removed to address suspected cross-contamination and a sequencing artifact. A later analysis calculated a clonal expansion index for each public chain from normalized within-repertoire ranks of inferred template counts. In a later analysis, generation probabilities were computed using a VDJ recombination model fitted to out-of-frame rearrangements, and the results were checked against IGoR. In a later analysis, hypergeometric tests were used to score TCR-TCR, TCR-HLA and TCR-CMV co-occurrence, with a repertoire-size bias correction applied to TCR pairs. To estimate false discovery rates, a later analysis permuted the HLA or CMV assignments 20 times. In a later analysis, co-occurring TCRs were grouped using DBSCAN, and TCRdist sequence similarity was added for clustering within HLA-allele-positive subsets. For co-occurrence clustering, repertoires with fewer than 30,000 or more than 120,000 public chains were excluded, along with five repertoires with anomalous nucleotide sharing. The clones in this table, taken by TCRdb from immuneACCESS, are in-frame only. Not every clone is retained; where verified, under half of the shortfall comes from an unresolved V gene, and the cause of the rest is unknown. V, J and clone size were drawn from that table, and D and trimming were deduced from the DNA. The table for this sample lists under 200,000 clones; about 75% of them were counted only once. Approximately 2.3% of the sample is in the top ten clones.

The CDR3 measures 14 amino acids from cysteine to phenylalanine. The retained sequence is limited to the CDR3, 42 bases, with the frame set at the first base. The germline V end is reduced by 5 bases and the J end by 0 bases; junction bases left unmatched: 0. The CDR1 and CDR2 encoded by the germline V gene are SGHTA and FQGNSA. This clonotype was obtained from a female donor in good health and CMV-seronegative. The rearrangement combines TRBV7-2 with TRBJ1-4, and 7 junctional nucleotides match TRBD1. Sequencing was done on a sample of PBMCs. The encoded CDR3 is CASSGQATNEKLFF. The DNA sequence is as follows: TGTGCCAGCAGCGGACAGGCAACTAATGAAAAACTGTTTTTT.